Listed below are T cell receptor beta chains from one sample, sequenced in a study of T cells expressing NK-cell markers. TCRdb reworked the 5' RACE reads into one entry per CDR3 protein, no DNA. This sample's table has about 390,000 distinct CDR3 sequences. Material for sequencing was blood T cells: a sorted CD56 or NKG2C T cell subset, CD4+ or CD8+ T cells, or bulk PBMC T cells (not recorded which). The receptors originated from a woman aged 50 to 65 in good health. Each CDR3 is given with its conserved first and last residue. The order of the fields is J gene, V gene, CDR3 protein.

j_call: TRBJ2-2; v_call: TRBV10-3; cdr3_aa: CAISGDYPSGELFF
j_call: TRBJ2-2; v_call: TRBV5-4; cdr3_aa: CASSLGLAGGDTGELFF
j_call: TRBJ2-7; v_call: TRBV5-4; cdr3_aa: CASSLVGGSSYEQYF
j_call: TRBJ2-1; v_call: TRBV20-1; cdr3_aa: CSADLGYNEQFF
j_call: TRBJ2-3; v_call: TRBV3-1; cdr3_aa: CASSHPGLATDTQYF
j_call: TRBJ2-2; v_call: TRBV29-1; cdr3_aa: CSVGREGQVTGELFF
j_call: TRBJ2-2; v_call: TRBV15; cdr3_aa: CATSRATGTDPTGELFF
j_call: TRBJ1-4; v_call: TRBV11-2; cdr3_aa: CASSLLLGQGETNEKLFF
j_call: TRBJ2-2; v_call: TRBV24-1; cdr3_aa: CATSDLDPNTGELFF
j_call: TRBJ1-6; v_call: TRBV27; cdr3_aa: CASSLFLGQGGNSPLHF
j_call: TRBJ2-1; v_call: TRBV27; cdr3_aa: CASSSLDIRNEQFF
j_call: TRBJ2-1; v_call: TRBV10-3; cdr3_aa: CAISVRTGATYNEQFF
j_call: TRBJ1-5; v_call: TRBV12-3/TRBV12-4; cdr3_aa: CASSPHRGGTGNQPQHF
j_call: TRBJ2-3; v_call: TRBV7-8; cdr3_aa: CASSSVGGTPSTDTQYF
j_call: TRBJ1-2; v_call: TRBV15; cdr3_aa: CATSRAARMTTGGYTF
j_call: TRBJ1-2; v_call: TRBV11-3; cdr3_aa: CASSLIGGYGYTF
j_call: TRBJ2-5; v_call: TRBV24-1; cdr3_aa: CATSDPGGTETQYF
j_call: TRBJ1-2; v_call: TRBV5-5; cdr3_aa: CASSLGQGAYGYTF
j_call: TRBJ2-7; v_call: TRBV6-5; cdr3_aa: CASRSTNTYEQYF
j_call: TRBJ1-1; v_call: TRBV5-1; cdr3_aa: CASSLMAPTLEAFF
j_call: TRBJ2-1; v_call: TRBV7-6; cdr3_aa: CASSLESVSSYNEQFF
j_call: TRBJ2-1; v_call: TRBV6-2/TRBV6-3; cdr3_aa: CASRSLAGHEQFF
j_call: TRBJ1-5; v_call: TRBV4-1; cdr3_aa: CASSHGGQGWRNQPQHF
j_call: TRBJ2-3; v_call: TRBV20-1; cdr3_aa: CSARDKRPSGATQYF
j_call: TRBJ2-3; v_call: TRBV15; cdr3_aa: CATSRGGGKEDTQYF
j_call: TRBJ2-2; v_call: TRBV12-3/TRBV12-4; cdr3_aa: CASSLFGGELFF
j_call: TRBJ1-3; v_call: TRBV12-3/TRBV12-4; cdr3_aa: CASSERADTIYF
j_call: TRBJ1-1; v_call: TRBV20-1; cdr3_aa: CSATQGGWTEAFF
j_call: TRBJ2-1; v_call: TRBV27; cdr3_aa: CASIERGTHNEQFF
j_call: TRBJ1-1; v_call: TRBV12-3/TRBV12-4; cdr3_aa: CASSLTGGVNTEAFF
j_call: TRBJ2-2; v_call: TRBV11-3; cdr3_aa: CASSLDWRDNPNTGELFF
j_call: TRBJ2-2; v_call: TRBV27; cdr3_aa: CASSVGGWTNTGELFF
j_call: TRBJ2-1; v_call: TRBV7-9; cdr3_aa: CASSPGQGARRNEQFF
j_call: TRBJ2-5; v_call: TRBV5-1; cdr3_aa: CASSLDPSGPRQETQYF
j_call: TRBJ2-3; v_call: TRBV18; cdr3_aa: CASSPTGTTSTDTQYF
j_call: TRBJ1-2; v_call: TRBV7-8; cdr3_aa: CASSSELWGYGYTF
j_call: TRBJ2-1; v_call: TRBV7-9; cdr3_aa: CASSLLRDSSYNEQFF
j_call: TRBJ2-3; v_call: TRBV20-1; cdr3_aa: CSARAGGPDTQYF
j_call: TRBJ2-1; v_call: TRBV12-3/TRBV12-4; cdr3_aa: CASSFYRSGRAKNEQFF